The rows below give T cell receptor beta chains drawn from one sample of a study of blood T cells in healthy people across ages. One entry per CDR3 protein, called by TCRdb with MiXCR from the 5' RACE reads. Of 1,500,000 or so distinct CDR3 sequences listed, approximately 43% were seen once; the top ten hold 4%. The specimen sequenced was blood. Source of these receptors: a woman between 18 and 29 years old in good health. CDR3s include the opening cysteine and the closing phenylalanine or tryptophan. The D gene is left open where the match is weak. Rows give clone size only sometimes, using once, few, many, or a class for an expanded clone.

clone_size	j_call	d_call	v_call	cdr3_nt	cdr3_aa
few	TRBJ2-1	.	TRBV20-1	TGCAGTGCTAGAAGGCGGGCCTCCTACAATGAGCAGTTCTTC	CSARRRASYNEQFF
.	TRBJ2-7	.	TRBV7-2	TGTGCCAGCAGCCAACCCGCGGCCCGGGGCTACGAGCAGTACTTC	CASSQPAARGYEQYF
.	TRBJ2-3	.	TRBV21-1	TGTGCCAAATCCGTGACTCGACCTTCCCACACAGATACGCAGTATTTT	CAKSVTRPSHTDTQYF
.	TRBJ2-1	.	TRBV3-1	TGTGCCAGCAGCGGGGGGGGGCGCTACAATGAGCAGTTCTTC	CASSGGGRYNEQFF
.	TRBJ2-3	.	TRBV20-1	TGCAGTGCTAGGCTAGCACTAGATACGCAGTATTTT	CSARLALDTQYF
.	TRBJ2-4	.	TRBV7-2	TGTGCCAGCAGCTCCCAATGGGTGCAGTACTTC	CASSSQWVQYF
.	TRBJ1-2	TRBD1	TRBV29-1	TGCAGCGTAGGAACAGGGGGCGTAGGCTATGGCTACACCTTC	CSVGTGGVGYGYTF
few	TRBJ2-4	.	TRBV4-1	TGCGCCAGCAGCCTCACGGGGTGGGGTGCCAAAAACATTCAGTACTTC	CASSLTGWGAKNIQYF
few	TRBJ2-1	TRBD2	TRBV4-1	TGCGCCAGCAGCCGTATGACTAGCGGGAATTACAATGAGCAGTTCTTC	CASSRMTSGNYNEQFF
.	TRBJ2-7	TRBD1	TRBV6-5	TGTGCCAGCAGTTACTCGATGACAGGGAGATACGAGCAGTACTTC	CASSYSMTGRYEQYF
.	TRBJ1-1	.	TRBV5-1	TGCGCCAGCAGCTTGGATCGAGGTCCGACTTTCTTT	CASSLDRGPTFF
.	TRBJ2-5	TRBD2	TRBV7-3	TGTGCCAGCAGCTCTAGCGGGGGGGCCGCGACCCAGTACTTC	CASSSSGGAATQYF
.	TRBJ1-5	.	TRBV5-1	TGCGCCAACAGCTTGGGACCGAGTAGCAATCAGCCCCAGCATTTT	CANSLGPSSNQPQHF
few	TRBJ2-3	.	TRBV7-2	TGTGCCAGCAGCTTAGTCTGGGGGTACACAGATACGCAGTATTTT	CASSLVWGYTDTQYF
.	TRBJ2-1	.	TRBV3-1	TGTGCCAGCAGCCACGTATACAATGAGCAGTTCTTC	CASSHVYNEQFF
once	TRBJ2-1	.	TRBV12-3/TRBV12-4	TGTACCAGCAGCCGGACTTCCCGCTCCTACAATGAGCAGTTCTTC	CTSSRTSRSYNEQFF
few	TRBJ1-2	.	TRBV29-1	TGCAGCGCCTCGAGGTCGGGTAACTATGGCTACACCTTC	CSASRSGNYGYTF
.	TRBJ1-2	.	TRBV12-3/TRBV12-4	TGTGCCAGCAGCTTCCGTTATGGCCACACCTTC	CASSFRYGHTF
.	TRBJ2-7	.	TRBV12-5	TGTGCTAGTGGTTTGGAAATTGGGCAGCAGTACTTC	CASGLEIGQQYF
.	TRBJ2-7	TRBD1	TRBV2	TGTACCAGCAGGGGACAGGGATCCTACGAGCAGTACTTC	CTSRGQGSYEQYF
many	TRBJ1-1	.	TRBV20-1	TGCAGTGCTAGGGACAGAGGCACTGAAGCTTTCTTT	CSARDRGTEAFF
.	TRBJ2-1	.	TRBV6-5	TGTGCCAGCAGCCATTTCCCTAACAATGAGCAGTTCTTC	CASSHFPNNEQFF
few	TRBJ1-2	.	TRBV12-3/TRBV12-4	TGTGCCAGCAGTTTAGATCCGGGGCTCGGCTACACCTTC	CASSLDPGLGYTF
.	TRBJ1-2	.	TRBV29-1	TGCAGCGTTCCCCGGGCTCCCCCCGGTAATGGCTACACCTTC	CSVPRAPPGNGYTF
.	TRBJ1-2	TRBD1	TRBV7-9	TGTGCCAGCAGTCCCCAGGGGGCTCTCTACACCTTC	CASSPQGALYTF
.	TRBJ2-1	.	TRBV7-2	TGTGCCAGCAGCTTAATTACAGGGCCTGAGCAGTTCTTC	CASSLITGPEQFF
few	TRBJ2-1	.	TRBV6-2/TRBV6-3	TGTGCCAGCAGTTACGAAACGGACAGCTCCTACAATGAGCAGTTCTTC	CASSYETDSSYNEQFF
few	TRBJ2-5	TRBD2	TRBV20-1	TGCAGTGCCAGGACTAGGAAAGAGACCCAGTACTTC	CSARTRKETQYF
few	TRBJ2-1	.	TRBV5-1	TGCGCCAGCAGGCGGGACACCTTCTACAATGAGCAGTTCTTC	CASRRDTFYNEQFF
.	TRBJ2-1	.	TRBV20-1	TGCAGTGCTAGAGACTGGACCGAAATCCAAGAGACCCAGTTCTTC	CSARDWTEIQETQFF
.	TRBJ2-3	.	TRBV29-1	TGCAGCGTTCCGGGTACTAGCACAGATACGCAGTATTTT	CSVPGTSTDTQYF
.	TRBJ2-7	TRBD2	TRBV7-8	TGTGCCAGCAGTATCACTAGCGGTGCCTACAAGCAGTACTTC	CASSITSGAYKQYF
few	TRBJ2-5	.	TRBV4-3	TGCGCCAGCAGCCCAGACTTAGGGGAGACCCAGTACTTC	CASSPDLGETQYF
.	TRBJ1-2	TRBD1	TRBV6-5	TGTGCCAGCAGTAAGGGGGCAGGGAGACGATATAACTATGGCTACACCTTC	CASSKGAGRRYNYGYTF
.	TRBJ2-7	TRBD2	TRBV20-1	TGCAGTGCTAGAGATATCCAGAGCGGGAGGGCCAGTGAGGAGCAGTACTTC	CSARDIQSGRASEEQYF
.	TRBJ1-2	TRBD1	TRBV20-1	TGCAGTGCTAACCCGGACAGGGATTTTGGCTACACCTTC	CSANPDRDFGYTF
.	TRBJ1-1	.	TRBV6-2/TRBV6-3	TGTGCCAGCAGTTACCGGAGGGCCCAAGCTTTCTTT	CASSYRRAQAFF
.	TRBJ2-1	.	TRBV29-1	TGCAGCGTTGAAGATAGGGTAGGCAGTTACAATGAGCAGTTCTTC	CSVEDRVGSYNEQFF
few	TRBJ2-1	.	TRBV29-1	TGCAGCGTTGATGAGGAACAGTGGAATGAGCAGTTCTTC	CSVDEEQWNEQFF
.	TRBJ2-3	.	TRBV6-5	TGTGCCAGCATCCCCTACGGACGAGGCACAGATACGCAGTATTTT	CASIPYGRGTDTQYF
.	TRBJ2-1	.	TRBV4-3	TGCGCCAGCAGCCAAAGGAACGGCGCGACCTACGAGCAGTTCTTC	CASSQRNGATYEQFF
.	TRBJ1-2	.	TRBV20-1	TGCAGTGCTAGCAGACAGTCCTATGGCTACACCTTC	CSASRQSYGYTF
.	TRBJ2-7	.	TRBV27	TGTGCCAGCAGTCCCAGGGAGGGGGAGACCCGGTACTTC	CASSPREGETRYF
few	TRBJ2-1	TRBD2	TRBV3-1	TGTGCCAGCAGCCGTAGCGGGGGGGCCCCCTTTGAGCAGTTCTTC	CASSRSGGAPFEQFF
.	TRBJ2-5	TRBD2	TRBV27	TGTGCCAGCAGTCGATCCCCTAGCGGGCAAGAGACCCAGTACTTC	CASSRSPSGQETQYF
.	TRBJ1-1	TRBD1	TRBV10-3	TGTGCCATCAGTGAGTCCTCGACAGGGCGAACTGAAGCTTTCTTT	CAISESSTGRTEAFF
.	TRBJ1-2	.	TRBV4-1	TGCGCCAGCAGCCAAGTTTCCGACGGGAACTATGGCTACACCTTC	CASSQVSDGNYGYTF
.	TRBJ2-6	TRBD2	TRBV12-3/TRBV12-4	TGTGCCAGCAGTCATCCGGGACTAGCGAGCTCTGGGGCCAACGTCCTGACTTTC	CASSHPGLASSGANVLTF
.	TRBJ2-1	.	TRBV2	TGTGCCAGCACTAGTTGGGGTCGGGGGACAACTGAGCAGTTCTTC	CASTSWGRGTTEQFF
.	TRBJ1-1	.	TRBV2	TGTGCCAGCATCAAGGTCGCTGAAGCTTTCTTT	CASIKVAEAFF
.	TRBJ2-5	.	TRBV4-3	TGCGCCAGCAGCCAAGAGGTAGTGGGTAGGGTCCATGAGCAGTACTTC	CASSQEVVGRVHEQYF
.	TRBJ2-5	TRBD1	TRBV5-5	TGTGCCAGCAGCCGACCGGGACAGAAGGAGCAGTACTTC	CASSRPGQKEQYF
few	TRBJ1-2	.	TRBV7-9	TGTGCCAGCAGCCAAGGGGCCTTCCTCAACTATGGCTACACCTTC	CASSQGAFLNYGYTF
.	TRBJ1-5	.	TRBV20-1	TGCAGTGCTAGCCGGGACTCAAATCAGCCCCAGCATTTT	CSASRDSNQPQHF
few	TRBJ2-3	TRBD1	TRBV12-3/TRBV12-4	TGTGCCATCTCGACAGGGGGATCGGATACGCAGTATTTT	CAISTGGSDTQYF